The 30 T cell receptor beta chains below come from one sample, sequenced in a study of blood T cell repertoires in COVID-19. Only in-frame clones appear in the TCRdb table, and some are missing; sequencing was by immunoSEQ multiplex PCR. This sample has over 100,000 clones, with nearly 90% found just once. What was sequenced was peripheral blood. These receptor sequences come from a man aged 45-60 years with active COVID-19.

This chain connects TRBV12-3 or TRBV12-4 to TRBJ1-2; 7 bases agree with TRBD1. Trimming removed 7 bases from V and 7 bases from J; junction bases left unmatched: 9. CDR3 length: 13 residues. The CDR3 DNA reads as TGTGCCAGCACCGTTACAGGGGTAGCTGGCTACACCTTC. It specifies CASTVTGVAGYTF.

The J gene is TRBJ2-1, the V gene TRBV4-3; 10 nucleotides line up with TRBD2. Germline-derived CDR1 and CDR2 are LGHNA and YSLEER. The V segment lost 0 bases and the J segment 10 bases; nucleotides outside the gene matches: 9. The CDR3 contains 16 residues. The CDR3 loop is CASSQDLASGGWEQFF. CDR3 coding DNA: TGCGCCAGCAGCCAAGATTTGGCTAGCGGGGGCTGGGAGCAGTTCTTC.

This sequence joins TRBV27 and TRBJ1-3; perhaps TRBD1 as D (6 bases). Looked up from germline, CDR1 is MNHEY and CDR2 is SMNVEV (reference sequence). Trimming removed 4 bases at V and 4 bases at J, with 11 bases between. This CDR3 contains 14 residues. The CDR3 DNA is TGTGCCAGCAGTTCCACAGGGACCGGAAACACCATATATTTT. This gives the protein CASSSTGTGNTIYF.

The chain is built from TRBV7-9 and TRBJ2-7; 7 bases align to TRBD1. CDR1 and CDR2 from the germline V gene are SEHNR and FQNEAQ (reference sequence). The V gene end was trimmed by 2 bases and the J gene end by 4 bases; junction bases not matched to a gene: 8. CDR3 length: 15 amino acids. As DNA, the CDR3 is TGTGCCAGCAGCTTATGGGACAGTGCCTATTACGAGCAGTACTTC. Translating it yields CASSLWDSAYYEQYF. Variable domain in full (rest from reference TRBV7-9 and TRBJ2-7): DTGVSQNPRHKITKRGQNVTFRCDPISEHNRLYWYRQTLGQGPEFLTYFQNEAQLEKSRLLSDRFSAERPKGSFSTLEIQRTEQGDSAMYLCASSLWDSAYYEQYFGPGTRLTVT.

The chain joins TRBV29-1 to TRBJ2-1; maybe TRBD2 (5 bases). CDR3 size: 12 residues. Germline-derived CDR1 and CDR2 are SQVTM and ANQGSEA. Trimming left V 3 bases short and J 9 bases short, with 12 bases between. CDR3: CSVEPGRGEQFF. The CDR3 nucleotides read TGCAGCGTTGAGCCTGGCCGGGGTGAGCAGTTCTTC.

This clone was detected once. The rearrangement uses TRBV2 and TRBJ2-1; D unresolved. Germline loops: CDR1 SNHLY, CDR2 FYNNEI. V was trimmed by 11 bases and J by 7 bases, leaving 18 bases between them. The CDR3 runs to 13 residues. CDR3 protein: CAGASLLRNEQFF. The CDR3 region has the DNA TGTGCCGGAGCCTCCCTCCTCCGTAATGAGCAGTTCTTC.

CDR3 DNA: TGTGCCAGTAGTATGGGTAGCGGGGGGGCGTCTGGGGCCGAGCAGTACTTC. Its protein is CASSMGSGGASGAEQYF. This chain connects TRBV19 to TRBJ2-7; 11 bases map to TRBD2. With V trimmed by 3 bases and J by 6 bases, 13 bases remained unmatched. The length of the CDR3 is 17 residues. CDR1 and CDR2 (germline): LNHDA, SQIVND (reference sequence).

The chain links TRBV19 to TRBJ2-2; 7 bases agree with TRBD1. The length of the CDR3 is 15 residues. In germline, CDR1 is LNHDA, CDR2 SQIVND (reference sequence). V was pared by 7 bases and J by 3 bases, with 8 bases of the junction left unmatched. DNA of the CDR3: TGTGCCAGTACTCCCGCCCAGGGGGACACCGGGGAGCTGTTTTTT. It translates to CASTPAQGDTGELFF.

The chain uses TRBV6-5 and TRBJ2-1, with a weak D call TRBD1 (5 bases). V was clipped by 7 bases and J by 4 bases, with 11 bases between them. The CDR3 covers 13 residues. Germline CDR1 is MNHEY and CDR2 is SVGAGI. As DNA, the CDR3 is TGTGCCAGCACGGCAGGGCCTTACAATGAGCAGTTCTTC. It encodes CASTAGPYNEQFF.

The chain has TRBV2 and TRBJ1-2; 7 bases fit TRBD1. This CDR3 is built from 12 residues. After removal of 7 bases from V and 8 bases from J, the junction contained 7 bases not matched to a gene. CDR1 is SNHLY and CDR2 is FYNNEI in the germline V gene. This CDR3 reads CASKAGGRGYTF. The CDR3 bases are TGTGCCAGCAAAGCAGGGGGGAGAGGCTACACCTTC.

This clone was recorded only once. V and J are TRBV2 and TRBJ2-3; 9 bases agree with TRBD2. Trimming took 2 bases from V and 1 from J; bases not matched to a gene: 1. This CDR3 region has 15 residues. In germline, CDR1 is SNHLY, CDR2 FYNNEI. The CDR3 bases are TGTGCCAGCAGTGAACCTAGCGGGGGCACAGATACGCAGTATTTT. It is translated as CASSEPSGGTDTQYF.

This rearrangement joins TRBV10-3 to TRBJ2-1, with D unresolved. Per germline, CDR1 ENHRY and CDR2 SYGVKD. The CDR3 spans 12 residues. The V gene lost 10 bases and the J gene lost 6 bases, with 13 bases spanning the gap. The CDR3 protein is CATTAGGNEQFF. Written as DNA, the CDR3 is TGTGCCACCACTGCCGGTGGCAATGAGCAGTTCTTC.

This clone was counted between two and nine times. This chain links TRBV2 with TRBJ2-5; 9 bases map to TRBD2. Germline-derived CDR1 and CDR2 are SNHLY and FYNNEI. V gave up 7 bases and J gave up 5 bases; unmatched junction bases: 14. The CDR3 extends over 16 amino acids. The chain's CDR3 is CASKSDFSGGGETQYF. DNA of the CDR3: TGTGCCAGCAAATCAGACTTTAGCGGGGGAGGGGAGACCCAGTACTTC.

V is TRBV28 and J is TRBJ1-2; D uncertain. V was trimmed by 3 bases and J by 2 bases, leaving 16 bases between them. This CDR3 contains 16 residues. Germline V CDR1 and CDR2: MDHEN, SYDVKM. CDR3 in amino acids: CASSFLYIESNYGYTF. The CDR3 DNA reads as TGTGCCAGCAGTTTCCTTTATATAGAATCCAACTATGGCTACACCTTC.

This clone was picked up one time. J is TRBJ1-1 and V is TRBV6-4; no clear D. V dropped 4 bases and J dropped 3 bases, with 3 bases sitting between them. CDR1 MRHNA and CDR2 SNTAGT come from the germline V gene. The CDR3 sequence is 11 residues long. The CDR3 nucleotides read TGTGCCAGCAGTGCTTACACTGAAGCTTTCTTT. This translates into CASSAYTEAFF.

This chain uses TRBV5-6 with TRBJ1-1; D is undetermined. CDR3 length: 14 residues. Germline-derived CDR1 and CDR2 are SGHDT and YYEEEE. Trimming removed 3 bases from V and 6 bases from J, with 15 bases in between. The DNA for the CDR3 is TGTGCCAGCAGCTACAACGGACTGACGGCTGAAGCTTTCTTT. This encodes CASSYNGLTAEAFF.

CDR3 sequence: CASSRKGGKDGSTEAFF. In DNA, the CDR3 is TGTGCCAGCAGCCGTAAGGGAGGAAAGGATGGCTCTACTGAAGCTTTCTTT. The chain combines TRBV3-1 (or the pseudogene TRBV3-2) with TRBJ1-1; D remains unclear. Germline V gives CDR1 LGHDT, CDR2 YNNKEL (reference sequence). Trimming took 4 bases from V and 5 from J, leaving 23 bases between them. The CDR3 is 17 residues long.

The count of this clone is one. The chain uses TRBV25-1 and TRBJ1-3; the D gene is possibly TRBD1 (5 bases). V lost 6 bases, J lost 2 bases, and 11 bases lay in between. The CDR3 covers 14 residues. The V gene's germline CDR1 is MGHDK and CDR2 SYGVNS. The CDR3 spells CASRGLLTGNTIYF. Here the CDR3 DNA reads TGTGCCAGCAGGGGACTGCTTACTGGAAACACCATATATTTT.

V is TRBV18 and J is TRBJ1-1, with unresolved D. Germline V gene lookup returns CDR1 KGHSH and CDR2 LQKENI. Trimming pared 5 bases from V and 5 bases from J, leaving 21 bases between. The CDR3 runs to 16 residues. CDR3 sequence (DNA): TGTGCCAGCTCAACACAGACCCACGGCCTAGGAACTGAAGCTTTCTTT. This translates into CASSTQTHGLGTEAFF.

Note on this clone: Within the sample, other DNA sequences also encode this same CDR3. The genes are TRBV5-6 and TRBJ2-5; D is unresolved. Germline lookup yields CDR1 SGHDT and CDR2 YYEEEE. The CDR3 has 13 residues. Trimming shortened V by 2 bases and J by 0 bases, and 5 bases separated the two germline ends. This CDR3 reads CASSFRYQETQYF. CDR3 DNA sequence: TGTGCCAGCAGCTTCCGGTACCAAGAGACCCAGTACTTC.

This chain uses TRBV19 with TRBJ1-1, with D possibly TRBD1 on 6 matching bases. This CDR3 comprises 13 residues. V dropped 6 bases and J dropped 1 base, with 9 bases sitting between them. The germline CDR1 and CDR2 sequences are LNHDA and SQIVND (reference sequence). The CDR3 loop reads CASRGTRNTEAFF. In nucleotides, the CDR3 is TGTGCCAGTAGGGGGACAAGGAACACTGAAGCTTTCTTT. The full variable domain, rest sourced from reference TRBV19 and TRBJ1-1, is DGGITQSPKYLFRKEGQNVTLSCEQNLNHDAMYWYRQDPGQGLRLIYYSQIVNDFQKGDIAEGYSVSREKKESFPLTVTSAQKNPTAFYLCASRGTRNTEAFFGQGTRLTVV.

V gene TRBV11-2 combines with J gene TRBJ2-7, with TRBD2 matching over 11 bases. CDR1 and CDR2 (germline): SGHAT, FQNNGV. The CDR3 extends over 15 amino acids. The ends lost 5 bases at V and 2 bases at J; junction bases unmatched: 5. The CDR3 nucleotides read TGTGCCAGCAGCCCATCTAGCGGGGGGACCTACGAGCAGTACTTC. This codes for CASSPSSGGTYEQYF.

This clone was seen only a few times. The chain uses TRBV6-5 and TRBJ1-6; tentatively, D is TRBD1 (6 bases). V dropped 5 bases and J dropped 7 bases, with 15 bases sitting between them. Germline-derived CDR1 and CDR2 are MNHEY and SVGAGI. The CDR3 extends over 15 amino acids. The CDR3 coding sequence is TGTGCCAGCAGTCAGGGACACCTTCTAAATTCACCCCTCCACTTT. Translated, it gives CASSQGHLLNSPLHF.

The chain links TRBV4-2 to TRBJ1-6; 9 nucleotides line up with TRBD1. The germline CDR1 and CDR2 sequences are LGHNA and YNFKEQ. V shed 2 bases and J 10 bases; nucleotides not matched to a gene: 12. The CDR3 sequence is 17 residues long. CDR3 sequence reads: CASSQSWDRARSSPLHF. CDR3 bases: TGTGCCAGCAGCCAATCTTGGGACAGGGCTAGAAGCTCACCCCTCCACTTT.

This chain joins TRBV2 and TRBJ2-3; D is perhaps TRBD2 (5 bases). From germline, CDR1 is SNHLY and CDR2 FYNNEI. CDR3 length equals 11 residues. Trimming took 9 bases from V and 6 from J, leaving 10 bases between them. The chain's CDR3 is CASGERDTQYF. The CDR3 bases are TGTGCCAGTGGGGAGAGGGATACGCAGTATTTT.

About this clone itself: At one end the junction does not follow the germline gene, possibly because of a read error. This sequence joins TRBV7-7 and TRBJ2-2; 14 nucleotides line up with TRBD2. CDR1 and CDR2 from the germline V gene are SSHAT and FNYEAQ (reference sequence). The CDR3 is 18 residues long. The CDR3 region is CASSPGLAGAKRTGELFF. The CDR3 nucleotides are TGTGCTAGCAGCCCGGGACTAGCGGGGGCTAAAAGAACTGGGGAGCTGTTTTTT. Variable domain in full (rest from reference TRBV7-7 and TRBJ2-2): GAGVSQSPRYKVTKRGQDVTLRCDPISSHATLYWYQQALGQGPEFLTYFNYEAQPDKSGLPSDRFSAERPEGSISTLTIQRTEQRDSAMYRCASSPGLAGAKRTGELFFGEGSRLTVL.

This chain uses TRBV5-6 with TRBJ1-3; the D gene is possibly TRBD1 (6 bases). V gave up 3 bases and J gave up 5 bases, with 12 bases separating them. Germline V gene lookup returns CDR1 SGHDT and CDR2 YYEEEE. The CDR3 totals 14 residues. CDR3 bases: TGTGCCAGCAGCTATGGACAGAGTAGAAACACCATATATTTT. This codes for CASSYGQSRNTIYF. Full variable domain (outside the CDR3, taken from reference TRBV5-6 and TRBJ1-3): DAGVTQSPTHLIKTRGQQVTLRCSPKSGHDTVSWYQQALGQGPQFIFQYYEEEERQRGNFPDRFSGHQFPNYSSELNVNALLLGDSALYLCASSYGQSRNTIYFGEGSWLTVV.

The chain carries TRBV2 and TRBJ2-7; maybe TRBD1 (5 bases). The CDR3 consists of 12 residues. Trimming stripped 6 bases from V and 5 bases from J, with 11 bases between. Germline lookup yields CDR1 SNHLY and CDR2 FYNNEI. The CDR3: CASRPGLNEQYF. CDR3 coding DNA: TGTGCCAGCAGACCAGGGTTGAACGAGCAGTACTTC. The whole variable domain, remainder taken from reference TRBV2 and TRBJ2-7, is EPEVTQTPSHQVTQMGQEVILRCVPISNHLYFYWYRQILGQKVEFLVSFYNNEISEKSEIFDDQFSVERPDGSNFTLKIRSTKLEDSAMYFCASRPGLNEQYFGPGTRLTVT.

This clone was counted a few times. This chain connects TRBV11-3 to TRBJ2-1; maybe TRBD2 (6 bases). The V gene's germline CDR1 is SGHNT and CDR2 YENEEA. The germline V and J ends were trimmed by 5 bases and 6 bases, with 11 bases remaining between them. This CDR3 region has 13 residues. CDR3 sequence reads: CASSRDFGNEQFF. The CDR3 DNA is TGTGCCAGCAGCCGGGACTTTGGCAATGAGCAGTTCTTC. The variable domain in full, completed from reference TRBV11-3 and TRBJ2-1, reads EAGVVQSPRYKIIEKKQPVAFWCNPISGHNTLYWYLQNLGQGPELLIRYENEEAVDDSQLPKDRFSAERLKGVDSTLKIQPAELGDSAVYLCASSRDFGNEQFFGPGTRLTVL.

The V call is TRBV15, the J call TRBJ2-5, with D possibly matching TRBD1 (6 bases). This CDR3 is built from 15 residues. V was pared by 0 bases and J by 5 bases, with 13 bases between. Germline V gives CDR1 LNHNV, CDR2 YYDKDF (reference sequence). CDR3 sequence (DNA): TGTGCCACCAGCAGAGATTCGAGACAGGAGGAGACCCAGTACTTC. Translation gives CATSRDSRQEETQYF.